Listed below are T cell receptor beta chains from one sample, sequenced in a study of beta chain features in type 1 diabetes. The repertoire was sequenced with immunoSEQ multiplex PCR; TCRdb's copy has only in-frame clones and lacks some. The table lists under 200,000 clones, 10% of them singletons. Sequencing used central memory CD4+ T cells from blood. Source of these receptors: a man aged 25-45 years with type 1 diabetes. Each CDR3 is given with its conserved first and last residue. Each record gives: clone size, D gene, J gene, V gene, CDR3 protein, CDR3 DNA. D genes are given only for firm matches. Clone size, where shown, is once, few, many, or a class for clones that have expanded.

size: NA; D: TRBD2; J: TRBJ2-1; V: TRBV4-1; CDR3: CASRRGLAGDNEQFF; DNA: TGCGCCAGCAGGCGGGGACTAGCGGGGGACAATGAGCAGTTCTTC
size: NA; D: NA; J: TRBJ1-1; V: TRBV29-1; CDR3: CSVQMGGETEAFF; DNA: TGCAGCGTTCAAATGGGTGGAGAGACTGAAGCTTTCTTT
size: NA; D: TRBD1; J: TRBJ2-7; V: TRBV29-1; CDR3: CSVGPDRGDSYEQYF; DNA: TGCAGCGTAGGACCGGACAGGGGAGATTCCTACGAGCAGTACTTC
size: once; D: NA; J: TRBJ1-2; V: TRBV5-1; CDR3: CASSTDIHYGYTF; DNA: TGCGCCAGCAGTACTGACATCCACTATGGCTACACCTTC
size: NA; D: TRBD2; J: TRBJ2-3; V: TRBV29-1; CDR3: CSALLAGGGDTQYF; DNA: TGCAGCGCATTACTAGCGGGAGGCGGAGATACGCAGTATTTT
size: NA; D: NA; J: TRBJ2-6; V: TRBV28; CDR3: CASRRRQAGANVLTF; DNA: TGTGCCAGCAGACGACGACAGGCTGGGGCCAACGTCCTGACTTTC
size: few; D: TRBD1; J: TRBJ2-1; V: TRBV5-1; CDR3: CASSLPGGNEQFF; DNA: TGCGCCAGCAGCTTACCAGGGGGAAATGAGCAGTTCTTC
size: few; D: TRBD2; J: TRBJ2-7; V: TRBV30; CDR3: CAWSLWLAGDLEQYF; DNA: TGTGCCTGGAGCCTTTGGCTAGCGGGAGATTTGGAGCAGTACTTC
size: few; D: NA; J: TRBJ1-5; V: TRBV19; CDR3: CASSMRRARGGNQPQHF; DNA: TGTGCCAGTAGTATGAGGAGGGCAAGGGGCGGCAATCAGCCCCAGCATTTT
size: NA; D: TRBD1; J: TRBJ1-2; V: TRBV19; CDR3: CASADRDRVSYGYTF; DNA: TGTGCCAGTGCCGATCGGGACAGGGTGAGCTATGGCTACACCTTC
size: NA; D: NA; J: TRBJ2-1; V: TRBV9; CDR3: CASGHLVPDEQFF; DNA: TGTGCCAGCGGGCATCTTGTTCCCGATGAGCAGTTCTTC
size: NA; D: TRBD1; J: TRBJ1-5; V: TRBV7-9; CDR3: CASRGTDQPQHF; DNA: TGTGCCAGCAGAGGGACAGATCAGCCCCAGCATTTT
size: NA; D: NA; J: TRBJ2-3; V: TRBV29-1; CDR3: CSVGDTGTDTQYF; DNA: TGCAGCGTTGGGGACACTGGCACAGATACGCAGTATTTT
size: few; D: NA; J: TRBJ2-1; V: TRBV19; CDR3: CASSIVQGGSYNEQFF; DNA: TGTGCCAGTAGTATCGTCCAGGGCGGCTCCTACAATGAGCAGTTCTTC